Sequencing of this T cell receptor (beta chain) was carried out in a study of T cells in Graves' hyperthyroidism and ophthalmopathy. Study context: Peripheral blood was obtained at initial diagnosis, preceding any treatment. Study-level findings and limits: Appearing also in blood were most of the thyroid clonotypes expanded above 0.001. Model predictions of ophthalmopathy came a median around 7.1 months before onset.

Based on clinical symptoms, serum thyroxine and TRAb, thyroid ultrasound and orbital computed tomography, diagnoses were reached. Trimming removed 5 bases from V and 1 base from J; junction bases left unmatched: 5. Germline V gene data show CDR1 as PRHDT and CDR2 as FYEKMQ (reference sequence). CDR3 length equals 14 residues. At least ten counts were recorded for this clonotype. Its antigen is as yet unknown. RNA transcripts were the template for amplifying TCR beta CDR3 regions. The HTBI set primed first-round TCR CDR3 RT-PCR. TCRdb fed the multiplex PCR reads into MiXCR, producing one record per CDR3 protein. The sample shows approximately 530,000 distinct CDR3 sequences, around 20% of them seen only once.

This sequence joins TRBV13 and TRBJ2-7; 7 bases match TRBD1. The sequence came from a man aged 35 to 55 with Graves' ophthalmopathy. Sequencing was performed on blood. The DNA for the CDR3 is TGTGCCAGCAGCGGCCGACAGGGTTCCTACGAGCAGTACTTC. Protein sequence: CASSGRQGSYEQYF.